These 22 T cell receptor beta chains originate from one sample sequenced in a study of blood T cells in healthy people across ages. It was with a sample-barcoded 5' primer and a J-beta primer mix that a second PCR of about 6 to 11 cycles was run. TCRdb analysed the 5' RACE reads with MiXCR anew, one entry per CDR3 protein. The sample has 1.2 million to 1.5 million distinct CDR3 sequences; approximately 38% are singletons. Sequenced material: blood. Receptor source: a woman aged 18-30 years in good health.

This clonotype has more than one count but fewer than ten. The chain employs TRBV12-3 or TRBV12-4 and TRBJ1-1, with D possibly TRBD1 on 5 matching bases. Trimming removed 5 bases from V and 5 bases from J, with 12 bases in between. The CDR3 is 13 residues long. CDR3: CASSNQGYTEAFF. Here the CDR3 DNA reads TGTGCCAGCAGTAATCAGGGTTATACTGAAGCTTTCTTT.

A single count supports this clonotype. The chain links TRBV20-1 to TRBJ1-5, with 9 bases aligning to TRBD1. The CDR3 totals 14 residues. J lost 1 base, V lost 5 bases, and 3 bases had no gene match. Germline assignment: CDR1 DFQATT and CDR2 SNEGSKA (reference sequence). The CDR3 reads CSAPTGGSNQPQHF. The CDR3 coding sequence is TGCAGTGCTCCGACAGGGGGGAGCAATCAGCCCCAGCATTTT.

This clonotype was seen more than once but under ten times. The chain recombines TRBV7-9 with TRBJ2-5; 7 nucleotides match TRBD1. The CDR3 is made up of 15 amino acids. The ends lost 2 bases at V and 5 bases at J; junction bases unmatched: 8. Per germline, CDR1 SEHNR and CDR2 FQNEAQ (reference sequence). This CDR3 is CASSLPGGVGETQYF. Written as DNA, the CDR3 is TGTGCCAGCAGCTTACCAGGGGGAGTCGGGGAGACCCAGTACTTC.

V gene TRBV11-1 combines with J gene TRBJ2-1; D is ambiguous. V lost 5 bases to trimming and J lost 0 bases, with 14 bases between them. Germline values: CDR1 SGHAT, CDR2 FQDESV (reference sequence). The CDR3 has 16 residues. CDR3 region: CASSARLSSSYNEQFF. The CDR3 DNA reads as TGTGCCAGCAGCGCCCGACTCTCAAGCTCCTACAATGAGCAGTTCTTC.

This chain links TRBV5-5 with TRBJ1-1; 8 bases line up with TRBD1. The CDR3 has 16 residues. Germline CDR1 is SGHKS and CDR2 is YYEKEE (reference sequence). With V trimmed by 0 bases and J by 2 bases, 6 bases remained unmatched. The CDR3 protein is CASSLAETGVNTEAFF. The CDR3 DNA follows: TGTGCCAGCAGCTTGGCCGAGACAGGGGTAAACACTGAAGCTTTCTTT.

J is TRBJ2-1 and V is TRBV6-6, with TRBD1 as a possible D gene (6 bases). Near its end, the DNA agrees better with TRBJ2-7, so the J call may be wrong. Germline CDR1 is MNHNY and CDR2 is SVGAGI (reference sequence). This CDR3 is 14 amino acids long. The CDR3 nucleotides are TGTGCCAGCAGACTCCGGGACAACTACAATGAGCAGTACTTC. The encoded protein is CASRLRDNYNEQYF.

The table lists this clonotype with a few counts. The CDR3 is CASSYRAQTGVSGYTF. The CDR3 coding sequence is TGTGCCAGCAGTTACAGGGCCCAAACGGGGGTGAGCGGCTACACCTTC. The rearrangement joins TRBV6-5 to TRBJ1-2; D may be TRBD1 (5 bases). V lost 2 bases and J lost 8, with 21 bases in between. This CDR3 is 16 amino acids long. Germline V CDR1 and CDR2: MNHEY, SVGAGI.

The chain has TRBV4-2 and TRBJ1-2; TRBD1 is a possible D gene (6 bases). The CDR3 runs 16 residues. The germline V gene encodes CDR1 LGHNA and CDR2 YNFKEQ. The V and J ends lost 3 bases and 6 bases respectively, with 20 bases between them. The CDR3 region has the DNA TGTGCCAGCAGCCAGGGGGCAGGGGAGATTCTTGATGGCTACACCTTC. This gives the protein CASSQGAGEILDGYTF.

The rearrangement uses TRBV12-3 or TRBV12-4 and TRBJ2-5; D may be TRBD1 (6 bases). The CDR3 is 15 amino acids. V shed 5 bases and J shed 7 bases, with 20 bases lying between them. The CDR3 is CASSPTTDPTGTQYF. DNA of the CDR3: TGTGCCAGCAGTCCAACGACAGACCCGACAGGGACCCAGTACTTC.

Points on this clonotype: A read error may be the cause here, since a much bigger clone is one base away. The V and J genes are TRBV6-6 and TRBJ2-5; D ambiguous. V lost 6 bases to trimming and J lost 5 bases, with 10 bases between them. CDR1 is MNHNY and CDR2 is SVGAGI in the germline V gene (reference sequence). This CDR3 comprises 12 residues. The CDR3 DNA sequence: TGTGCCAGCAGGCCCCTGAGGGAGACCCAGTACTTC. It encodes CASRPLRETQYF.

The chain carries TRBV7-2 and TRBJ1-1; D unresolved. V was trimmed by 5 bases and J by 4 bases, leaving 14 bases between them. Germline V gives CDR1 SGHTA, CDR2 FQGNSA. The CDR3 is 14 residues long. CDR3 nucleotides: TGTGCCAGCAGCCAAGTCGTAGGCGGCACTGAAGCTTTCTTT. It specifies CASSQVVGGTEAFF.

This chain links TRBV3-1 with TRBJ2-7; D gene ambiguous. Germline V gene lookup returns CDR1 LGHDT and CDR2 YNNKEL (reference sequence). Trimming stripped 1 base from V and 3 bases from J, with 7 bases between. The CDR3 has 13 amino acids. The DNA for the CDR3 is TGTGCCAGCAGCCAAGGCCTGAACTACGAGCAGTACTTC. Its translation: CASSQGLNYEQYF.

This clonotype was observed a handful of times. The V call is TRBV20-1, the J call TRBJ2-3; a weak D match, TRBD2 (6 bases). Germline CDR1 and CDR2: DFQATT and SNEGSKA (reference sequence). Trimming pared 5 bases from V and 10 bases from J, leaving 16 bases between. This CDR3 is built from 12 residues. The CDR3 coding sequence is TGCAGTGCTTCTACACCGGGGGAAGCGCAGTATTTT. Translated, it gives CSASTPGEAQYF.

Written as DNA, the CDR3 is TGCAGTGCGAGCCCGGACATTAATGAAAAACTGTTTTTT. Its translation: CSASPDINEKLFF. The rearrangement joins TRBV20-1 to TRBJ1-4, with D possibly being TRBD1 (5 bases). This CDR3 is built from 13 residues. V was shortened by 6 bases and J by 4 bases, with 12 bases between the two germline ends. The germline CDR1 and CDR2 sequences are DFQATT and SNEGSKA (reference sequence).

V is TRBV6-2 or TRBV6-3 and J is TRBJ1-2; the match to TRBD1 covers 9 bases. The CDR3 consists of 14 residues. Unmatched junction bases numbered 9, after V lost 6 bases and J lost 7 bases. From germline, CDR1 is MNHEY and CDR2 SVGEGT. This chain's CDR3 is CASSRTGADSGYTF. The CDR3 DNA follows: TGTGCCAGCAGCCGGACAGGGGCTGACTCTGGCTACACCTTC.

The CDR3 sequence is CSVEVGTRYNEQFF. The CDR3 nucleotides are TGCAGCGTTGAAGTCGGGACTCGATACAATGAGCAGTTCTTC. This chain uses TRBV29-1 with TRBJ2-1; TRBD2 might be the D (6 bases). CDR1 is SQVTM and CDR2 is ANQGSEA in the germline V gene. The V end was cut by 1 base, the J end by 4 bases, with 11 bases between. The CDR3 is made up of 14 amino acids.

Here the CDR3 reads CASSYGSRSANEQYF. Here the CDR3 DNA reads TGTGCCAGCAGTTACGGGTCCAGGTCCGCGAACGAGCAGTACTTC. This rearrangement joins TRBV6-5 to TRBJ2-7; D gene unclear. CDR3 size: 15 residues. V lost 2 bases to trimming and J lost 5 bases, with 16 bases between them. From germline, CDR1 is MNHEY and CDR2 SVGAGI.

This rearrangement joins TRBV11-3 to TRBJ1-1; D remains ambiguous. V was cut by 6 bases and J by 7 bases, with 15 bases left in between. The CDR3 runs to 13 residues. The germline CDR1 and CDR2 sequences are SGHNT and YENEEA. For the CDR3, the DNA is TGTGCCAGCAGTCTGGGCCCCGAGGATGAAGCTTTCTTT. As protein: CASSLGPEDEAFF.

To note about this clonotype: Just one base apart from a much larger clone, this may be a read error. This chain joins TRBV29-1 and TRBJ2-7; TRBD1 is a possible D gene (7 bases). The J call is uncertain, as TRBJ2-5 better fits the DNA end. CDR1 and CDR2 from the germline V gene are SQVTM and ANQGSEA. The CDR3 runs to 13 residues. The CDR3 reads CSVTPGGRETQYF. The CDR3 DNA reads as TGCAGCGTAACCCCAGGGGGGCGAGAGACCCAGTACTTC.

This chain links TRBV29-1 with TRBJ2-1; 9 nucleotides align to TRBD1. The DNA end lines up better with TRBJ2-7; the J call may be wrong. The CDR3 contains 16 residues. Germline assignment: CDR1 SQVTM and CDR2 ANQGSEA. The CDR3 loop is CSVEDIMTGGGFEQYF. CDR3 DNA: TGCAGCGTTGAAGATATAATGACAGGGGGTGGTTTTGAGCAGTACTTC.

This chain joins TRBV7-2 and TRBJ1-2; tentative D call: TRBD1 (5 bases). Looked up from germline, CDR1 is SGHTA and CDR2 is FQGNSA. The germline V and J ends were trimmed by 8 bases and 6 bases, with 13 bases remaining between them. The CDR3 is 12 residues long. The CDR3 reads CASAQRGHGYTF. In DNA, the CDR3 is TGTGCCAGCGCCCAGCGGGGCCATGGCTACACCTTC.

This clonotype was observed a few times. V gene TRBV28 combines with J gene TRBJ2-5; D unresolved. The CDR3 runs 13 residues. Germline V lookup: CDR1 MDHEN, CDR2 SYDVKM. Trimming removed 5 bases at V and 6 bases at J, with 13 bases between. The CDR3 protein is CASSPRSGKTQYF. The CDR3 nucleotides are TGTGCCAGCAGTCCCCGGTCTGGGAAGACCCAGTACTTC. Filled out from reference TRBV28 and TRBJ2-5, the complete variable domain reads DVKVTQSSRYLVKRTGEKVFLECVQDMDHENMFWYRQDPGLGLRLIYFSYDVKMKEKGDIPEGYSVSREKKERFSLILESASTNQTSMYLCASSPRSGKTQYFGPGTRLLVL.